A single sample is the source of the 15 T cell receptor beta chains below, sequenced in a study of OX40 agonist ivuxolimab in advanced cancers. Sequenced by immunoSEQ multiplex PCR; TCRdb stores in-frame clones only, minus some. Of about 100,000 clones in the sample, more than 80% were seen once. Sequenced material: CD4+ or CD8+ T cells sorted from blood, taken in a trial of the OX40 agonist ivuxolimab. The receptors shown here come from an adult with an advanced solid tumor such as melanoma, head and neck, liver or kidney cancer.

This rearrangement joins TRBV9 to TRBJ1-5; TRBD1 matches 8 bases. V lost 3 bases and J lost 0; bases outside the gene matches: 8. The CDR3 length is 17 residues. The germline V gene has CDR1 SGDLS and CDR2 YYNGEE. The CDR3 is CASSAGTGGYSNQPQHF. The CDR3 region has the DNA TGTGCCAGCAGCGCCGGGACAGGTGGATATAGCAATCAGCCCCAGCATTTT.

V gene TRBV9 combines with J gene TRBJ2-5; D is uncertain. The J call may be faulty, since TRBJ2-7 better matches the DNA end. CDR1 and CDR2 from the germline V gene are SGDLS and YYNGEE. The CDR3 has 18 amino acids. The CDR3 sequence: CASSPRPSILPFSYEQYF. CDR3 DNA: TGTGCCAGCAGCCCGAGACCCTCAATACTACCGTTCTCCTACGAGCAGTACTTC.

The chain combines TRBV18 with TRBJ2-1; D is uncertain. Germline assignment: CDR1 KGHSH and CDR2 LQKENI. The CDR3 has 15 residues. Trimming left V 3 bases short and J 5 bases short, with 14 bases between. The CDR3 DNA sequence: TGTGCCAGCTCACCTGAGGCACAGCCAAACAATGAGCAGTTCTTC. It is translated as CASSPEAQPNNEQFF. Combining the CDR3 with reference TRBV18 and TRBJ2-1 gives the whole variable domain NAGVMQNPRHLVRRRGQEARLRCSPMKGHSHVYWYRQLPEEGLKFMVYLQKENIIDESGMPKERFSAEFPKEGPSILRIQQVVRGDSAAYFCASSPEAQPNNEQFFGPGTRLTVL.

V usage is TRBV7-3 and J usage is TRBJ2-1, with 12 bases lining up with TRBD2. V shed 4 bases, J shed 8 bases, and the junction held 6 bases outside the gene matches. The CDR3 consists of 15 residues. Germline assignment: CDR1 SGHTA and CDR2 FQGTGA. CDR3 bases: TGTGCCAGCAGCTCTTCTAGCGGGGGGGTGCATGAGCAGTTCTTC. Protein: CASSSSSGGVHEQFF.

J is TRBJ1-5 and V is TRBV11-2; D may be TRBD1 (5 bases). CDR3 length: 14 amino acids. V shed 1 base and J shed 2 bases, with 6 bases lying between them. The germline V gene has CDR1 SGHAT and CDR2 FQNNGV. The CDR3 DNA is TGTGCCAGCAGCTTAGGCAGGGGCAATCAGCCCCAGCATTTT. Translated: CASSLGRGNQPQHF.

The V and J genes are TRBV5-1 and TRBJ1-6; D unclear. This CDR3 spans 14 amino acids. Trimming stripped 4 bases from V and 8 bases from J, with 13 bases between. The V gene's germline CDR1 is SGHRS and CDR2 YFSETQ. CDR3 nucleotides: TGCGCCAGCAGCCCCGCTTTAACGGATTCACCCCTCCACTTT. As protein: CASSPALTDSPLHF. Full variable domain (outside the CDR3, taken from reference TRBV5-1 and TRBJ1-6): KAGVTQTPRYLIKTRGQQVTLSCSPISGHRSVSWYQQTPGQGLQFLFEYFSETQRNKGNFPGRFSGRQFSNSRSEMNVSTLELGDSALYLCASSPALTDSPLHFGNGTRLTVT.

The rearrangement uses TRBV7-3 and TRBJ2-2; TRBD1 matches at 12 bases. The CDR3 contains 17 residues. From germline, CDR1 is SGHTA and CDR2 FQGTGA. V trimming: 2 bases; J trimming: 7 bases; junction bases outside the gene matches: 8. The CDR3 DNA sequence: TGTGCCAGCAGCTTACCGGGACAGGGGGCAATAGGCGGGGAGCTGTTTTTT. Translated, it gives CASSLPGQGAIGGELFF.

A single count supports this clone. This chain connects TRBV4-1 to TRBJ2-7; the D call may be TRBD1 or TRBD2 (5 bases each). The CDR3 consists of 15 residues. CDR1 is MGHRA, CDR2 YSYEKL, per germline. Trimming cost V 1 base and J 0 bases, with 10 bases left between them. The CDR3 protein is CASSQGGSPSYEQYF. CDR3 sequence (DNA): TGCGCCAGCAGCCAAGGGGGGTCACCCTCCTACGAGCAGTACTTC.

This chain uses TRBV7-9 with TRBJ2-7, with 7 positions matching TRBD2. The germline V gene has CDR1 SEHNR and CDR2 FQNEAQ (reference sequence). Germline trimming cut 2 bases from V and 0 bases from J; bases unmatched to any gene: 4. This CDR3 spans 15 amino acids. CDR3 region: CASSLWGGSSYEQYF. CDR3 DNA: TGTGCCAGCAGCTTATGGGGGGGAAGCTCCTACGAGCAGTACTTC.

The genes are TRBV11-2 and TRBJ2-7, with D possibly matching TRBD2 (7 bases). V shed 5 bases and J shed 2 bases, with 13 bases lying between them. The CDR3 loop spans 14 amino acids. The germline gives CDR1 SGHAT, CDR2 FQNNGV. The CDR3 is CASSRGGVPYEQYF. The CDR3 DNA is TGTGCCAGCAGCCGCGGGGGCGTCCCCTACGAGCAGTACTTC.

The chain has TRBV11-2 and TRBJ2-3; weak D call: TRBD2 (5 bases). CDR1 and CDR2 (germline): SGHAT, FQNNGV. This CDR3 comprises 16 residues. The V and J ends lost 2 bases and 5 bases respectively, with 17 bases between them. This chain's CDR3 is CASSLISLLARDTQYF. CDR3 bases: TGTGCCAGCAGCTTAATAAGCCTCCTAGCTAGAGATACGCAGTATTTT.

In its sample, this clone was seen once. The rearrangement links TRBV19 to TRBJ1-1, with D possibly being TRBD1 (5 bases). Germline values: CDR1 LNHDA, CDR2 SQIVND (reference sequence). The ends were cut back, 8 bases at V and 4 bases at J, with 17 bases in the middle. CDR3 size: 14 residues. The CDR3 loop reads CASHRRGHGTEAFF. The DNA for the CDR3 is TGTGCCAGTCACCGGCGGGGCCACGGCACTGAAGCTTTCTTT.

The chain has TRBV5-1 and TRBJ1-1, with D possibly matching TRBD1 (5 bases). V was shortened by 3 bases and J by 11 bases, with 20 bases between the two germline ends. CDR3 length: 14 residues. Germline CDR1 reads SGHRS; CDR2 reads YFSETQ. The CDR3 here is CASSYGTQAPEAFF. The CDR3 DNA reads as TGCGCCAGCAGCTACGGGACCCAGGCTCCGGAGGCTTTCTTT.

This chain joins TRBV2 and TRBJ1-1, with a weak D call TRBD1 (6 bases). V was pared by 10 bases and J by 2 bases, with 11 bases between. Germline CDR1 is SNHLY and CDR2 is FYNNEI. The CDR3 sequence is 12 residues long. CDR3 region: CANPGHNTEAFF. DNA for the CDR3: TGTGCCAACCCGGGACACAACACTGAAGCTTTCTTT.

The chain employs TRBV18 and TRBJ1-3, with D perhaps TRBD1 (6 bases). Germline values: CDR1 KGHSH, CDR2 LQKENI. This CDR3 spans 14 amino acids. V lost 3 bases to trimming and J lost 7 bases, with 13 bases between them. CDR3: CASSPNRDQNTIYF. DNA of the CDR3: TGTGCCAGCTCACCCAACAGGGACCAGAACACCATATATTTT. Combining the CDR3 with reference TRBV18 and TRBJ1-3 gives the whole variable domain NAGVMQNPRHLVRRRGQEARLRCSPMKGHSHVYWYRQLPEEGLKFMVYLQKENIIDESGMPKERFSAEFPKEGPSILRIQQVVRGDSAAYFCASSPNRDQNTIYFGEGSWLTVV.